The next 27 T cell receptor beta chains were all read from a single sample in a study of T cell responses to AZD1222 COVID-19 vaccine (dated by TCRdb to 2020 to 2022). The time point label corresponds to: about 28 days (+/-7) after the second vaccine dose. The library came from the immunoSEQ multiplex PCR assay. TCRdb stores this immuneACCESS table with in-frame sequences only. Part of the clones is absent; in the studies checked, under half of the shortfall reflects unresolved V genes, and no reason is known for the rest. Across this sample there are tens of thousands of clones, with 87% seen only once. The ten largest clones capture 9.5% to 13% of the sample. This specimen was peripheral blood, taken 28 days after the second AZD1222 dose. All receptors come from an adult who received the AZD1222 COVID-19 vaccine.

The gene calls are TRBV18 and TRBJ2-2; D uncertain. The CDR3 loop spans 14 amino acids. CDR1 and CDR2 (germline): KGHSH, LQKENI. Trimming left V 0 bases short and J 5 bases short, with 7 bases between. The CDR3 spells CASSPPYGTGELFF. The CDR3 DNA is TGTGCCAGCTCACCACCGTACGGGACCGGGGAGCTGTTTTTT.

The rearrangement joins TRBV19 to TRBJ1-5; D may be TRBD1 (5 bases). With 4 bases removed from V and 3 bases from J, the gap between germline ends came to 13 bases. The CDR3 runs to 15 residues. CDR1 and CDR2 (germline): LNHDA, SQIVND (reference sequence). The CDR3 is CASSTPGRDNQPQHF. CDR3 nucleotides: TGTGCCAGTAGTACTCCGGGACGGGACAATCAGCCCCAGCATTTT.

The chain has TRBV24-1 and TRBJ2-7; D is unclear. CDR3 length equals 13 residues. V gave up 5 bases and J gave up 6 bases, with 13 bases separating them. Germline CDR1 KGHDR, CDR2 SFDVKD. CDR3 DNA sequence: TGTGCCACCAGTGTCGGCAGTACGGGCGAGCAGTACTTC. Translation gives CATSVGSTGEQYF.

The rearrangement links TRBV19 to TRBJ1-5; D is uncertain. Trimming pared 4 bases from V and 3 bases from J, leaving 7 bases between. The CDR3 runs to 13 residues. Germline CDR1 reads LNHDA; CDR2 reads SQIVND (reference sequence). In nucleotides, the CDR3 is TGTGCCAGTAGTACACAAATCAATCAGCCCCAGCATTTT. Amino acid sequence: CASSTQINQPQHF.

The rearrangement links TRBV19 to TRBJ1-2, with 10 positions matching TRBD1. Germline CDR1 is LNHDA and CDR2 is SQIVND (reference sequence). CDR3 length: 15 residues. Losses at the gene ends were 9 bases for V and 6 bases for J; bases not matched to a gene: 13. The DNA of the CDR3 is TGTGCCAGCCGTGGGACAGGGGAAAGTAGGGATGGCTACACCTTC. This encodes CASRGTGESRDGYTF.

The chain is built from TRBV30 and TRBJ1-4; D unclear. The CDR3 contains 17 residues. Germline values: CDR1 GTSNPN, CDR2 SVGIG (reference sequence). V dropped 1 base and J dropped 5 bases, with 20 bases sitting between them. CDR3 region: CAWSGLRILGLNEKLFF. CDR3 DNA sequence: TGTGCCTGGAGTGGCCTCAGGATTCTAGGCTTAAATGAAAAACTGTTTTTT.

The V call is TRBV29-1, the J call TRBJ1-5; no firm D call. Germline V gives CDR1 SQVTM, CDR2 ANQGSEA. This CDR3 has 14 amino acids. The CDR3 region is CPPMVGPRNQPQHF. As DNA, the CDR3 is TGCCCTCCAATGGTGGGTCCGCGCAATCAGCCCCAGCATTTT. Using reference TRBV29-1 and TRBJ1-5 for the parts outside the CDR3, the full variable domain is SAVISQKPSRDICQRGTSLTIQCQVDSQVTMMFWYRQQPGQSLTLIATANQGSEATYESGFVIDKFPISRPNLTFSTLTVSNMSPEDSSIYLCPPMVGPRNQPQHFGDGTRLSIL.

This chain links TRBV6-2 or TRBV6-3 with TRBJ2-7; 9 bases agree with TRBD2. CDR1 and CDR2 (germline): MNHEY, SVGEGT. The V and J ends lost 6 bases and 0 bases, in that order; junction bases with no gene match: 6. CDR3 length: 15 amino acids. The CDR3 spells CASSRGGASSYEQYF. CDR3 DNA sequence: TGTGCCAGCAGCCGCGGGGGGGCGAGCTCCTACGAGCAGTACTTC.

The genes are TRBV15 and TRBJ2-5; D call uncertain. The CDR3 is 14 residues long. V was clipped by 1 base and J by 1 base, with 7 bases between them. Germline V gives CDR1 LNHNV, CDR2 YYDKDF (reference sequence). The CDR3 region is CATSRAQAQETQYF. The CDR3 DNA is TGTGCCACCAGCAGAGCCCAGGCCCAAGAGACCCAGTACTTC.

V is TRBV5-1 and J is TRBJ2-2; 14 bases fit TRBD2. V dropped 0 bases and J dropped 6; count of bases not matched to a gene: 13. Germline assignment: CDR1 SGHRS and CDR2 YFSETQ. The CDR3 covers 20 residues. The DNA of the CDR3 is TGCGCCAGCAGCTTGGACCGAGCGGGACTAGCGGGGGACTCTGCCGGGGAGCTGTTTTTT. This codes for CASSLDRAGLAGDSAGELFF.

This chain connects TRBV6-5 to TRBJ2-1, with 9 bases that match TRBD2. This CDR3 is built from 14 residues. Trimming cost V 8 bases and J 8 bases; bases outside gene matches: 10. From germline, CDR1 is MNHEY and CDR2 SVGAGI. For the CDR3, the DNA is TGTGCCAGCGGCGGGGGGGCCTTCTCCTATGAGCAGTTCTTC. Translated: CASGGGAFSYEQFF.

This clone has just one count. V usage is TRBV12-3 or TRBV12-4 and J usage is TRBJ1-4; no reliable D call. Between the trimmed V and J ends, which lost 3 bases and 8 bases, there was a span of 10 bases. This CDR3 comprises 13 residues. The CDR3 region is CASSLDGWEKLFF. The CDR3 bases are TGTGCCAGCAGTTTGGATGGCTGGGAAAAACTGTTTTTT.

This clone turned up a few times. This chain joins TRBV9 and TRBJ2-7; D gene unclear. The CDR3 has 14 residues. V lost 0 bases to trimming and J lost 7 bases, with 14 bases between them. Germline V gene lookup returns CDR1 SGDLS and CDR2 YYNGEE. CDR3 protein: CASSVDPNFGEQYF. For the CDR3, the DNA is TGTGCCAGCAGCGTAGATCCGAACTTCGGGGAGCAGTACTTC.

The rearrangement links TRBV2 to TRBJ1-5, with 10 bases identical to TRBD1. The CDR3 totals 15 residues. Germline CDR1 reads SNHLY; CDR2 reads FYNNEI. The V and J ends lost 4 bases and 3 bases, in that order; junction bases with no gene match: 3. The CDR3 nucleotides read TGTGCCAGCAGTGGGACAGGGGGTTCCAATCAGCCCCAGCATTTT. Translated: CASSGTGGSNQPQHF.

This clone was observed once. The rearrangement uses TRBV7-9 and TRBJ2-7; possible D gene TRBD1, 5 bases. The CDR3 extends over 11 amino acids. CDR1 SEHNR and CDR2 FQNEAQ come from the germline V gene (reference sequence). Trimming stripped 8 bases from V and 1 base from J, with 6 bases between. CDR3 sequence: CASQGSYEQYF. CDR3 DNA: TGTGCCAGCCAGGGTTCCTACGAGCAGTACTTC.

The rearrangement links TRBV7-2 to TRBJ1-6, with D unclear. V was cut by 3 bases and J by 8 bases, with 14 bases left in between. This CDR3 has 15 residues. Per germline, CDR1 SGHTA and CDR2 FQGNSA. CDR3 in DNA: TGTGCCAGCAGCTTCCAATCCCGAAGCGATTCACCCCTCCACTTT. This translates into CASSFQSRSDSPLHF.

The count of this clone is one. V and J are TRBV9 and TRBJ2-3, with 8 positions matching TRBD1. V gave up 3 bases and J gave up 2 bases; unmatched junction bases: 2. Germline assignment: CDR1 SGDLS and CDR2 YYNGEE. This CDR3 has 14 amino acids. CDR3 nucleotides: TGTGCCAGCAGCGCGGACAGGGACACAGATACGCAGTATTTT. It is translated as CASSADRDTDTQYF.

CDR3 amino acids: CASSHTQGPRYGYTF. For the CDR3, the DNA is TGTGCCAGCAGCCATACACAGGGCCCTCGCTATGGCTACACCTTC. This rearrangement joins TRBV3-1 (or the pseudogene TRBV3-2) to TRBJ1-2; TRBD1 is a possible D gene (6 bases). V lost 3 bases and J lost 4, with 15 bases in between. Germline V gene sequence: CDR1 LGHDT, CDR2 YNNKEL (reference sequence). This CDR3 comprises 15 residues.

The gene calls are TRBV29-1 and TRBJ1-1, with TRBD1 as a possible D gene (6 bases). CDR1 and CDR2 from the germline V gene are SQVTM and ANQGSEA. The V and J ends lost 7 bases and 7 bases respectively, with 25 bases between them. The CDR3 extends over 15 amino acids. The CDR3 protein is CSATGMGGPPYEAFF. The CDR3 DNA reads TGCAGCGCAACAGGAATGGGGGGCCCGCCGTATGAAGCTTTCTTT.

The chain links TRBV7-2 to TRBJ1-2; TRBD1 matches at 9 bases. Germline loops: CDR1 SGHTA, CDR2 FQGNSA. There are 16 residues in the CDR3. Unmatched junction bases numbered 7, after V lost 4 bases and J lost 1 base. The CDR3 bases are TGTGCCAGCAGCTCTTCCGGGACAGGGCTTAACTATGGCTACACCTTC. This gives the protein CASSSSGTGLNYGYTF.

This CDR3 reads CASSGWGPYSNQPQHF. CDR3 nucleotide sequence: TGTGCCAGCAGTGGCTGGGGGCCTTATAGCAATCAGCCCCAGCATTTT. V usage is TRBV6-1 and J usage is TRBJ1-5; weak D call: TRBD1 (6 bases). Trimming took off 4 bases at V and 0 bases at J, with 13 bases between the two ends. This CDR3 has 16 amino acids. Germline V gene sequence: CDR1 MNHNS, CDR2 SASEGT.

This clone has a handful of counts. The chain links TRBV2 to TRBJ1-5, with 7 nucleotides matching TRBD1. This CDR3 is built from 15 residues. After removal of 6 bases from V and 1 base from J, the junction contained 6 bases not matched to a gene. Germline CDR1 and CDR2: SNHLY and FYNNEI. In DNA, the CDR3 is TGTGCCAGCAGCCGGACAGGTGTAAGCAATCAGCCCCAGCATTTT. It is translated as CASSRTGVSNQPQHF.

This clone was detected once. The chain uses TRBV12-3 or TRBV12-4 and TRBJ1-1; possibly TRBD1 for D (5 bases). The CDR3 length is 13 residues. Between the trimmed V and J ends, which lost 9 bases and 1 base, there was a span of 12 bases. CDR3 coding DNA: TGTGCCAGTAACCGACAGTCGAACACTGAAGCTTTCTTT. This encodes CASNRQSNTEAFF.

The chain recombines TRBV28 with TRBJ1-2, with TRBD1 identical over 8 bases. The V and J ends lost 8 bases and 1 base, in that order; junction bases with no gene match: 6. The germline V gene encodes CDR1 MDHEN and CDR2 SYDVKM. The length of the CDR3 is 14 residues. The CDR3 bases are TGTGCCAGCCGACAGGGGCGGCTTAACTATGGCTACACCTTC. Encoded protein: CASRQGRLNYGYTF.

V and J are TRBV24-1 and TRBJ2-2, with 7 bases identical to TRBD1. The CDR3 is 13 amino acids. Germline trimming cut 12 bases from V and 5 bases from J; bases unmatched to any gene: 8. Germline V gives CDR1 KGHDR, CDR2 SFDVKD. CDR3 nucleotides: TGTGCCTCCCGGGACAGAGCAACCGGGGAGCTGTTTTTT. This sequence encodes CASRDRATGELFF.

The chain employs TRBV18 and TRBJ2-1, with D hard to call. The CDR3 runs to 11 residues. V lost 5 bases and J lost 15, with 14 bases in between. CDR1 KGHSH and CDR2 LQKENI come from the germline V gene. The DNA for the CDR3 is TGTGCCAGCTCATCGCGTGAAACCCCGTTCTTC. Encoded protein: CASSSRETPFF. Complete variable domain (other parts from reference TRBV18 and TRBJ2-1): NAGVMQNPRHLVRRRGQEARLRCSPMKGHSHVYWYRQLPEEGLKFMVYLQKENIIDESGMPKERFSAEFPKEGPSILRIQQVVRGDSAAYFCASSSRETPFFGPGTRLTVL.

V and J are TRBV9 and TRBJ1-5; 7 nucleotides agree with TRBD1. This CDR3 is 14 amino acids long. Unmatched junction bases numbered 2, after V lost 2 bases and J lost 3 bases. The germline CDR1 and CDR2 sequences are SGDLS and YYNGEE. CDR3 amino acids: CASSVTGINQPQHF. In nucleotides, the CDR3 is TGTGCCAGCAGCGTGACAGGGATCAATCAGCCCCAGCATTTT.